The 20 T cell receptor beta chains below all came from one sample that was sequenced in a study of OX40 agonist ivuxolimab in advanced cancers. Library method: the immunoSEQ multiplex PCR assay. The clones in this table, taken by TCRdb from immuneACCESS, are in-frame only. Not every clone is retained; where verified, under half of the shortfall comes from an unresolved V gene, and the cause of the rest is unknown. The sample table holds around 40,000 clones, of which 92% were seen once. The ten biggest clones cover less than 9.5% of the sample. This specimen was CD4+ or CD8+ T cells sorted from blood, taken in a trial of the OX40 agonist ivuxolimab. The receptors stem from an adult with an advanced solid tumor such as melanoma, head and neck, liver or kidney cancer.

CDR3 DNA: TGCGCCAGCAGTGAGTCGGACTCTAGCTCAAATGAGCAGTTCTTC. Protein sequence: CASSESDSSSNEQFF. The V call is TRBV10-1, the J call TRBJ2-1; D is possibly TRBD2 (5 bases). This CDR3 is 15 amino acids long. V lost 0 bases, J lost 7 bases, and 13 bases lay in between. CDR1 is WNHNN, CDR2 SYGVQD, per germline (reference sequence).

CDR3 in DNA: TGTGCCAGCAGCCTTCGACAGGGGGCGGAAACTAATGAAAAACTGTTTTTT. Amino acid sequence: CASSLRQGAETNEKLFF. This rearrangement joins TRBV4-2 to TRBJ1-4; TRBD1 agrees at 10 bases. The germline gives CDR1 LGHNA, CDR2 YNFKEQ. The CDR3 runs 17 residues. V was pared by 4 bases and J by 1 base, with 6 bases of the junction left unmatched.

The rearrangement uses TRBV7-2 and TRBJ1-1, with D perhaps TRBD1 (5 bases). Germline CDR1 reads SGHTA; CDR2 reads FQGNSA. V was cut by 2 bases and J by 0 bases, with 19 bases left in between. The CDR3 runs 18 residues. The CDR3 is CASSLWRQGRFMNTEAFF. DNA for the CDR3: TGTGCCAGCAGCTTATGGCGGCAGGGAAGATTTATGAACACTGAAGCTTTCTTT. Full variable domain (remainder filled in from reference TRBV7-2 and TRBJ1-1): GAGVSQSPSNKVTEKGKDVELRCDPISGHTALYWYRQSLGQGLEFLIYFQGNSAPDKSGLPSDRFSAERTGGSVSTLTIQRTQQEDSAVYLCASSLWRQGRFMNTEAFFGQGTRLTVV.

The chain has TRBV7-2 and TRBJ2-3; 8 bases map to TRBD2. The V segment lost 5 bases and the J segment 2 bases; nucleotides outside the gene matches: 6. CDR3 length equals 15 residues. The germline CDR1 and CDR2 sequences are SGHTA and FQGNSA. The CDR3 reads CASSLILAVTDTQYF. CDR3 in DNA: TGTGCCAGCAGCCTCATACTAGCGGTCACAGATACGCAGTATTTT.

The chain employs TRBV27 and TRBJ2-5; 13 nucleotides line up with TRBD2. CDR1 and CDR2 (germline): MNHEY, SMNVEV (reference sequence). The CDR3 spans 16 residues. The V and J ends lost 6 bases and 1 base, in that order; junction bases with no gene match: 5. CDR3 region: CASSPGTSGTQETQYF. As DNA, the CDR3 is TGTGCCAGCAGCCCCGGGACTAGCGGGACCCAAGAGACCCAGTACTTC.

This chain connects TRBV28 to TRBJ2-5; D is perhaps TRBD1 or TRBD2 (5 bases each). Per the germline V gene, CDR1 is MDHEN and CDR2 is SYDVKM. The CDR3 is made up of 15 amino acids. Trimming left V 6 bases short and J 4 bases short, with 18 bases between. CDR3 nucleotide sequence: TGTGCCAGCAGACAGGCTAGCATCATTGGAGAGACCCAGTACTTC. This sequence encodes CASRQASIIGETQYF.

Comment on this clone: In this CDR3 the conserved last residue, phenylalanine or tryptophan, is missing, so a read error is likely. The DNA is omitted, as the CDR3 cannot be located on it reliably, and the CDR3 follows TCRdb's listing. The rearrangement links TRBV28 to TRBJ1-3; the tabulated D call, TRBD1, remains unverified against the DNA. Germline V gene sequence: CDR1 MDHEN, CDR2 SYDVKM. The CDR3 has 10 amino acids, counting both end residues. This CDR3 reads CASRTAGTGT.

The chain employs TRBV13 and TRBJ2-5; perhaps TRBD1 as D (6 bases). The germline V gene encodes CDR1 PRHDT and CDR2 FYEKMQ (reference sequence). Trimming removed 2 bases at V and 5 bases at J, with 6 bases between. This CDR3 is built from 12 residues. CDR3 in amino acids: CASSLRGETQYF. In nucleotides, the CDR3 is TGTGCCAGCAGCTTAAGGGGGGAGACCCAGTACTTC.

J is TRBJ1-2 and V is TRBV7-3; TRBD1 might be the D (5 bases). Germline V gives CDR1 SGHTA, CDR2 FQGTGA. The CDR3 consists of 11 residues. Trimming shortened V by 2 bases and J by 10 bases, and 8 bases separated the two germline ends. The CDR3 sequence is CASSLAGVYTF. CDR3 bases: TGTGCCAGCAGCTTAGCGGGGGTCTACACCTTC.

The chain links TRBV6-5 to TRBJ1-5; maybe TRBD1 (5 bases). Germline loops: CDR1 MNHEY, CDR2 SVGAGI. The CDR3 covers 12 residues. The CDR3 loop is CARGFSNQPQHF. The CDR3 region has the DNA TGTGCACGGGGGTTTAGCAATCAGCCCCAGCATTTT.

The CDR3 here is CASSPSGDRVYNEQFF. CDR3 sequence (DNA): TGTGCCAGCTCCCCGTCAGGGGACAGGGTCTACAATGAGCAGTTCTTC. The rearrangement joins TRBV18 to TRBJ2-1; TRBD1 agrees at 9 bases. V lost 6 bases and J lost 3; bases outside the gene matches: 9. The CDR3 totals 16 residues. CDR1 is KGHSH and CDR2 is LQKENI in the germline V gene.

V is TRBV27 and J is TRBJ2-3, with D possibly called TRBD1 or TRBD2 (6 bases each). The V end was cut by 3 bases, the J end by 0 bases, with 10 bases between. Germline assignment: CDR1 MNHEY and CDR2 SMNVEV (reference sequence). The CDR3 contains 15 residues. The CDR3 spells CASSFPGASTDTQYF. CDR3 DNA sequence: TGTGCCAGCAGTTTCCCGGGGGCTAGCACAGATACGCAGTATTTT.

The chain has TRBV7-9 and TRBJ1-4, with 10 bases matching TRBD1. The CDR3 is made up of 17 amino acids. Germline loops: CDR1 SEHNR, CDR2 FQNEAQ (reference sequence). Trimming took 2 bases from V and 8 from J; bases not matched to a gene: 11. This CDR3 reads CASSLPRQGARGEKLFF. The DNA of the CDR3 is TGTGCCAGCAGCTTACCTCGACAGGGGGCGCGGGGGGAAAAACTGTTTTTT.

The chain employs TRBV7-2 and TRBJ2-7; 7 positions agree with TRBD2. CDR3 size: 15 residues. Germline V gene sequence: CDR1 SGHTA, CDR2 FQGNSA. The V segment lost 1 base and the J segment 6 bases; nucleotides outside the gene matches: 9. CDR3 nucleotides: TGTGCCAGCAGCTTAGAGCGCGGGAGTTCAGCCGAGCAGTACTTC. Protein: CASSLERGSSAEQYF.

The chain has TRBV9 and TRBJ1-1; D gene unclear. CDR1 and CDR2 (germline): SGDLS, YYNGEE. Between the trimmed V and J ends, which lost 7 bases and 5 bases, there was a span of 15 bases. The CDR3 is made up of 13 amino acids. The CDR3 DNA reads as TGTGCCAGCTCTCAAGGAGGTAGGACTGAAGCTTTCTTT. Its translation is CASSQGGRTEAFF.

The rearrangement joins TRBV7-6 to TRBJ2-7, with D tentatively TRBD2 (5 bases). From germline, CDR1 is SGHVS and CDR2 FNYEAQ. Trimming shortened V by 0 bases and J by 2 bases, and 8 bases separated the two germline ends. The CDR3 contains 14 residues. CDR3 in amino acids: CASSLAPGAYEQYV. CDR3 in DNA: TGTGCCAGCAGCTTAGCGCCCGGGGCCTACGAGCAGTACGTC.

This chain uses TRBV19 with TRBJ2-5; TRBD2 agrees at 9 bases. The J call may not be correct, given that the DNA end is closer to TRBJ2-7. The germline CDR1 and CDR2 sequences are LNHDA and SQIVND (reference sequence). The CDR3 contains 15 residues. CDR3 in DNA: TGTGCCAGTAAAGAGGCGGGAGGGGCCTCCTACGAGCAGTACTTC. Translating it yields CASKEAGGASYEQYF.

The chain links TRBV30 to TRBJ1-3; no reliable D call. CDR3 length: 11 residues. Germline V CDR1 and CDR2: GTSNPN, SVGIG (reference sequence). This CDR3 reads CALSSGNTIYF. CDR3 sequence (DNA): TGTGCTTTGAGCTCTGGAAACACCATATATTTT.

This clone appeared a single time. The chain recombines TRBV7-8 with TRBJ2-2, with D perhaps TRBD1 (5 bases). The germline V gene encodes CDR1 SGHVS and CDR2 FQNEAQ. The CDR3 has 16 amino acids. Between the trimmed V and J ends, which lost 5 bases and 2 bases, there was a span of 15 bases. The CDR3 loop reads CASSPPWTPNTGELFF. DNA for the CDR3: TGTGCCAGCAGCCCCCCGTGGACACCCAACACCGGGGAGCTGTTTTTT.

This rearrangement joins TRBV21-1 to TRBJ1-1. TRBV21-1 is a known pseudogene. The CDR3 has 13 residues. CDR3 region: CASSKDGESEAFF. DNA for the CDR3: TGTGCCAGCAGCAAAGATGGGGAGTCTGAAGCTTTCTTT.